These 29 T cell receptor beta chains were all obtained from the same sample, sequenced in a study of CD8 T cells in ankylosing spondylitis. One entry per CDR3 protein, called by TCRdb with MiXCR from the 5' RACE reads. The top ten hold about 20% of the sample, which has around 220,000 distinct CDR3 sequences, about 10% seen once. Sequences were obtained from blood, either unsorted or a sorted T cell fraction (not recorded which). All receptors come from a male donor with ankylosing spondylitis or in good health (not recorded which).

This clonotype was recorded at least ten times. The chain is built from TRBV5-6 and TRBJ2-7, with a weak D call TRBD1 (5 bases). The CDR3 is made up of 11 amino acids. V lost 4 bases to trimming and J lost 7 bases, with 9 bases between them. In germline, CDR1 is SGHDT, CDR2 YYEEEE. In nucleotides, the CDR3 is TGTGCCAGCAGCCGACAGTGGGAGCAGTACTTC. Residues: CASSRQWEQYF.

This clonotype was recorded at least ten times. The junction and the germline gene differ at one end; a read error may be behind it. This chain links TRBV7-7 with TRBJ2-5, with 13 bases matching TRBD2. CDR1 is SSHAT and CDR2 is FNYEAQ in the germline V gene (reference sequence). CDR3 size: 15 residues. CDR3 residues: CASSLLAGGHETQYF. As DNA, the CDR3 is TGTGCTAGCAGCTTACTAGCGGGGGGGCATGAGACCCAGTACTTC.

This chain links TRBV3-1 with TRBJ1-2; a possible D gene is TRBD1 (6 bases). The germline V and J ends were trimmed by 4 bases and 8 bases, with 26 bases remaining between them. Germline CDR1 and CDR2: LGHDT and YNNKEL (reference sequence). This CDR3 has 17 amino acids. The DNA of the CDR3 is TGTGCCAGCAGCCCGCACCGCTCCGGGACACTAGGAGGGGGCTACACCTTC. It specifies CASSPHRSGTLGGGYTF.

This clonotype occurred many times. V is TRBV7-8 and J is TRBJ1-3; D is undetermined. The germline V and J ends were trimmed by 4 bases and 2 bases, with 9 bases remaining between them. The CDR3 has 14 residues. Germline V CDR1 and CDR2: SGHVS, FQNEAQ. The CDR3 DNA is TGTGCCAGCAGCTCCCGGGCTGCTGGAAACACCATATATTTT. Translated, it gives CASSSRAAGNTIYF.

This clonotype was detected ten times or more. The chain couples TRBV5-1 to TRBJ1-1; D is undetermined. The V and J ends lost 3 bases and 0 bases respectively, with 9 bases between them. Per the germline V gene, CDR1 is SGHRS and CDR2 is YFSETQ. There are 14 residues in the CDR3. The CDR3 nucleotides read TGCGCCAGCAGCTCACAAGAGCTGAACACTGAAGCTTTCTTT. Translation: CASSSQELNTEAFF.

This clonotype was observed at least ten times. The rearrangement uses TRBV7-2 and TRBJ2-3, with D perhaps matching TRBD1 (6 bases). V was cut by 3 bases and J by 5 bases, with 9 bases left in between. CDR1 is SGHTA and CDR2 is FQGNSA in the germline V gene. CDR3 length equals 13 residues. Written as DNA, the CDR3 is TGTGCCAGCAGCTTCCAGGGGAAAGATACGCAGTATTTT. Translated: CASSFQGKDTQYF.

The rearrangement uses TRBV20-1 and TRBJ1-1, with TRBD1 matching 9 bases. Germline CDR1 and CDR2: DFQATT and SNEGSKA (reference sequence). The trim removed 8 bases at V and 2 bases at J, leaving 6 bases unmatched. CDR3 length: 13 residues. Here the CDR3 reads CSQRDRANTEAFF. In DNA, the CDR3 is TGCAGTCAAAGGGACAGGGCAAACACTGAAGCTTTCTTT.

As concerns this clonotype: One end of the junction fails to match germline, which may point to a read error. The chain carries TRBV20-1 and TRBJ2-5; D may be TRBD1 (5 bases). CDR3 length equals 17 residues. CDR1 is DFQATT, CDR2 SNEGSKA, per germline (reference sequence). CDR3 bases: TGCTGTGCTAGAGGAGTGGCTGTAGGACAAATCCAAGAGACCCAGTACTTC. Its protein is CCARGVAVGQIQETQYF.

The chain uses TRBV5-1 and TRBJ2-1, with TRBD1 matching over 9 bases. V was clipped by 4 bases and J by 4 bases; unmatched bases: 6. The CDR3 runs 15 residues. Germline assignment: CDR1 SGHRS and CDR2 YFSETQ. DNA for the CDR3: TGCGCCAGCAGCGCGGCGGGACAGGGATACAATGAGCAGTTCTTC. As protein: CASSAAGQGYNEQFF.

This clonotype was seen ten or more times. The chain uses TRBV12-3 or TRBV12-4 and TRBJ1-6; D possibly corresponds to TRBD1 (5 bases). V was shortened by 6 bases and J by 10 bases, with 7 bases between the two germline ends. CDR3 length equals 11 residues. The CDR3, as DNA: TGTGCCAGCAGCGGGGGATCACCCCTCCACTTT. It encodes CASSGGSPLHF.

Many counts were recorded for this clonotype. The rearrangement uses TRBV20-1 and TRBJ2-6; D unresolved. The CDR3 totals 15 residues. Germline V gene sequence: CDR1 DFQATT, CDR2 SNEGSKA (reference sequence). Trimming left V 1 base short and J 0 bases short, with 7 bases between. The CDR3 here is CSARVGNSGANVLTF. In nucleotides, the CDR3 is TGCAGTGCTAGAGTAGGGAACTCTGGGGCCAACGTCCTGACTTTC.

This chain links TRBV7-2 with TRBJ2-7, with D perhaps matching TRBD1 or TRBD2 (5 bases each). The CDR3 is 13 residues long. V gave up 2 bases and J gave up 7 bases, with 12 bases separating them. The germline V gene encodes CDR1 SGHTA and CDR2 FQGNSA. The DNA for the CDR3 is TGTGCCAGCAGCTTAACGGGGCTTGGGGAGCAGTACTTC. Protein: CASSLTGLGEQYF. Together with reference TRBV7-2 and TRBJ2-7, the CDR3 gives the full variable domain: GAGVSQSPSNKVTEKGKDVELRCDPISGHTALYWYRQSLGQGLEFLIYFQGNSAPDKSGLPSDRFSAERTGGSVSTLTIQRTQQEDSAVYLCASSLTGLGEQYFGPGTRLTVT.

This clonotype occurred many times. The J gene is TRBJ2-5, the V gene TRBV5-1; the D call may be TRBD1 or TRBD2 (5 bases each). V was trimmed by 2 bases and J by 5 bases, leaving 13 bases between them. CDR3 length: 14 amino acids. CDR1 and CDR2 from the germline V gene are SGHRS and YFSETQ. CDR3 in amino acids: CASSFGDRGETQYF. CDR3 DNA: TGCGCCAGCAGCTTCGGAGACAGAGGGGAGACCCAGTACTTC.

In its sample, this clonotype was seen a few times. The chain couples TRBV9 to TRBJ2-7; D is unclear. Looked up from germline, CDR1 is SGDLS and CDR2 is YYNGEE. Deletions cut 1 base from V and 2 bases from J, with 10 bases between. The CDR3 is 14 amino acids. The CDR3 sequence is CASSVSGATYEQYF. CDR3 DNA: TGTGCCAGCAGCGTATCGGGCGCTACCTACGAGCAGTACTTC.

This clonotype was seen a few times. V usage is TRBV11-2 and J usage is TRBJ2-6, with TRBD1 matching over 7 bases. J gave up 2 bases and V 2 bases, and 6 bases lay outside the gene matches. The CDR3 sequence is 17 residues long. Germline CDR1 and CDR2: SGHAT and FQNNGV. As DNA, the CDR3 is TGTGCCAGCAGCTTACTGGGACAGACTCCTGGGGCCAACGTCCTGACTTTC. Protein: CASSLLGQTPGANVLTF.

This clonotype has at least ten counts. V usage is TRBV24-1 and J usage is TRBJ2-4; 8 nucleotides line up with TRBD1. V lost 4 bases, J lost 0 bases, and 4 bases stayed unmatched. CDR1 and CDR2 (germline): KGHDR, SFDVKD. This CDR3 comprises 16 residues. CDR3 sequence (DNA): TGTGCCACCAGTGAGGGGACAGGCAGAGCCAAAAACATTCAGTACTTC. Encoded protein: CATSEGTGRAKNIQYF.

Worth noting for this clonotype: This could be a read error, since a much larger clone is one nucleotide away. V usage is TRBV7-6 and J usage is TRBJ1-1, with 8 bases that match TRBD1. The CDR3 has 13 amino acids. Germline lookup yields CDR1 SGHVS and CDR2 FNYEAQ. CDR3: CASSLYQGAEASF. Written as DNA, the CDR3 is TGTGCCAGCAGCTTATACCAGGGGGCGGAAGCTTCCTTT.

The J gene is TRBJ2-7, the V gene TRBV6-5; 7 positions agree with TRBD1. CDR3 length: 14 amino acids. From germline, CDR1 is MNHEY and CDR2 SVGAGI. Trimming at V came to 8 bases and at J to 5 bases, leaving 12 bases not matched to a gene. The CDR3 sequence: CASGLTGDLNEQYF. The CDR3 nucleotides read TGTGCCAGCGGTTTAACAGGGGATTTAAACGAGCAGTACTTC.

This clonotype was counted a few times. CDR3 residues: CATSGGADTQYF. As DNA, the CDR3 is TGTGCCACTAGCGGGGGGGCAGATACGCAGTATTTT. This chain connects TRBV13 to TRBJ2-3; TRBD2 matches 12 bases. The trim removed 10 bases at V and 4 bases at J, leaving 0 bases unmatched. The CDR3 runs 12 residues. Germline V gives CDR1 PRHDT, CDR2 FYEKMQ (reference sequence).

At least ten counts were recorded for this clonotype. The chain recombines TRBV7-9 with TRBJ2-5; D tentatively fits TRBD1 or TRBD2 (6 bases each). The germline V gene has CDR1 SEHNR and CDR2 FQNEAQ (reference sequence). CDR3 length equals 15 residues. Trimming shortened V by 4 bases and J by 0 bases, and 12 bases separated the two germline ends. DNA for the CDR3: TGTGCCAGCAGCTCGGGGGACACTTACCAAGAGACCCAGTACTTC. Protein sequence: CASSSGDTYQETQYF.

This clonotype was picked up many times. This chain links TRBV12-3 or TRBV12-4 with TRBJ2-5, with D tentatively TRBD2 (6 bases). The CDR3 is 14 residues long. Trimming removed 6 bases at V and 5 bases at J, with 16 bases between. CDR3 region: CASRKSSEGETQYF. The CDR3 coding sequence is TGTGCCAGCAGGAAGTCTAGCGAGGGGGAGACCCAGTACTTC.

This clonotype was seen a handful of times. The V call is TRBV30, the J call TRBJ1-1, with a tentative D call TRBD1 (5 bases). V lost 1 base and J 4 bases, leaving 13 bases between the germline ends. CDR3 length: 14 amino acids. CDR1 is GTSNPN, CDR2 SVGIG, per germline (reference sequence). The CDR3 sequence: CAWSGRAGGTEAFF. The CDR3, as DNA: TGTGCCTGGAGTGGGAGGGCCGGGGGCACTGAAGCTTTCTTT.

This clonotype was seen a few times. The chain couples TRBV7-2 to TRBJ1-6; D perhaps matches TRBD1 (5 bases). Trimming removed 4 bases from V and 15 bases from J, with 16 bases in between. The germline V gene has CDR1 SGHTA and CDR2 FQGNSA. The CDR3 runs 13 residues. CDR3 protein: CASSSLGWGDLHF. The CDR3 DNA reads as TGTGCCAGCAGCTCCCTTGGGTGGGGGGACCTCCACTTT.

This clonotype has only a few counts. This chain uses TRBV28 with TRBJ2-3; 8 nucleotides align to TRBD2. The CDR3 contains 14 residues. Trimming cost V 1 base and J 6 bases; bases outside gene matches: 3. Germline V CDR1 and CDR2: MDHEN, SYDVKM. CDR3 amino acids: CASSLSGGWDTQYF. CDR3 bases: TGTGCCAGCAGTTTATCGGGAGGGTGGGATACGCAGTATTTT.

This clonotype has ten or more counts. The CDR3 nucleotides read TGCGCCAGCAATCCGGACAGGGGGTTGTTCAATGAGCAGTTCTTC. This encodes CASNPDRGLFNEQFF. The chain joins TRBV5-1 to TRBJ2-1; 10 bases agree with TRBD1. The CDR3 is made up of 15 amino acids. V dropped 6 bases and J dropped 6; count of bases not matched to a gene: 9. Per germline, CDR1 SGHRS and CDR2 YFSETQ.

The chain has TRBV5-1 and TRBJ2-2; TRBD1 matches 10 bases. CDR3 length: 15 residues. Germline CDR1 is SGHRS and CDR2 is YFSETQ. J was trimmed by 3 bases and V by 6 bases; bases with no gene match: 5. The CDR3 loop reads CASTDRGRYTGELFF. CDR3 nucleotide sequence: TGCGCCAGCACCGACAGGGGGCGATACACCGGGGAGCTGTTTTTT.

Ten or more counts support this clonotype. This chain joins TRBV6-1 and TRBJ2-5; 8 nucleotides agree with TRBD1. The germline V gene encodes CDR1 MNHNS and CDR2 SASEGT. The CDR3 runs 17 residues. Trimming removed 6 bases from V and 2 bases from J; junction bases left unmatched: 14. This chain's CDR3 is CASSPEQSRGRQETQYF. The CDR3 DNA sequence: TGTGCCAGCAGCCCAGAACAATCCAGGGGGCGGCAAGAGACCCAGTACTTC.

This clonotype was counted many times. This rearrangement joins TRBV4-2 to TRBJ2-5, with unresolved D. CDR3 length: 18 residues. CDR1 is LGHNA, CDR2 YNFKEQ, per germline. V was trimmed by 0 bases and J by 3 bases, leaving 20 bases between them. The CDR3 loop reads CASSQERSGGAQKETQYF. Written as DNA, the CDR3 is TGTGCCAGCAGCCAAGAAAGGAGTGGCGGTGCACAGAAAGAGACCCAGTACTTC.

There are a few counts of this clonotype. V and J are TRBV7-8 and TRBJ1-1; tentative D call: TRBD1 (5 bases). Germline V CDR1 and CDR2: SGHVS, FQNEAQ. The CDR3 spans 15 residues. Trimming took 1 base from V and 1 from J, leaving 10 bases between them. The CDR3 protein is CASSLVGHRNTEAFF. The DNA of the CDR3 is TGTGCCAGCAGCTTAGTCGGACATAGGAACACTGAAGCTTTCTTT.